This T cell receptor beta chain appears in the sequencing data of a study of shared clonotypes between healthy human individuals. Points from the study as a whole: The naive CD4 repertoires of a handful of donors were compared, and roughly 5% of clonotypes were shared. Estimated richness was generally greater in naive than memory subsets.

This CDR3 has 16 amino acids. Per the germline V gene, CDR1 is SEHNR and CDR2 is FQNEAQ (reference sequence). TCRdb keeps only in-frame clones here, not all; method: immunoSEQ multiplex PCR. This table holds roughly 890,000 clones, 92% found once. CD45RO-negative CD8 cells positively selected for CCR7 made up the naive population, which excluded terminally differentiated effector memory CD45RA+ cells. As regards this clone: Its antigen is not identified. One junction end does not reproduce the germline sequence, and a read error may be involved.

Sequenced sample: naive CD8+ T cells sorted from blood. The receptor comes from a man under 40 in good health. The chain carries TRBV7-9 and TRBJ1-3; tentatively, D is TRBD1 (5 bases). CDR3 residues: CASSLVVGGSENTIYF. The DNA for the CDR3 is TGTGCCAGCAGCTTAGTTGTCGGGGGATCTGAAAACACCATATATTTT.